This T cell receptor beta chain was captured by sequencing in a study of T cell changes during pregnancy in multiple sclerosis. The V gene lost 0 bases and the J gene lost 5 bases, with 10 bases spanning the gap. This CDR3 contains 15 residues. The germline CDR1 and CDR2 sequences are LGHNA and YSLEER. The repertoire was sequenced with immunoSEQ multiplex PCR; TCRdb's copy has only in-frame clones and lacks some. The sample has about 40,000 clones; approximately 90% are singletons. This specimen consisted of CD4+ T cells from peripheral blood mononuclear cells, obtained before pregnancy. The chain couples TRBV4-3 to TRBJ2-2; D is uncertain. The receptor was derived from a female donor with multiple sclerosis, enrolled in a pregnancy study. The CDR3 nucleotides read TGCGCCAGCAGCCAAGATGGGCCACGGACCGGGGAGCTGTTTTTT. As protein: CASSQDGPRTGELFF.